Below are 27 T cell receptor beta chains sequenced from a single sample in a study of control samples from healthy donors and cancer patients. Repertoires were generated with immunoSEQ multiplex PCR, while TCRdb's copy carries only in-frame clones and drops some. This table has 170,000 or so clones, roughly 94% appearing once. Material for sequencing was blood. The receptors derive from a woman aged 18-35 years in good health.

The rearrangement joins TRBV6-1 to TRBJ1-1; weak D call: TRBD1 (5 bases). Looked up from germline, CDR1 is MNHNS and CDR2 is SASEGT. The CDR3 is made up of 18 amino acids. Trimming removed 4 bases from V and 6 bases from J, with 27 bases in between. The CDR3 bases are TGTGCCAGCAGTGGAACCTGGACATGGTCAACTTATAGAGCTGAAGCTTTCTTT. This translates into CASSGTWTWSTYRAEAFF.

With respect to this clone: This sample includes further DNA sequences coding for the same CDR3. The chain carries TRBV11-2 and TRBJ1-1; D is unresolved. CDR1 is SGHAT, CDR2 FQNNGV, per germline. The CDR3 is 12 amino acids. V lost 5 bases to trimming and J lost 7 bases, with 11 bases between them. The CDR3 DNA reads TGTGCCAGCAGCACAGACGTACTTGAAGCTTTCTTT. It yields the protein CASSTDVLEAFF. Using reference TRBV11-2 and TRBJ1-1 for the parts outside the CDR3, the full variable domain is EAGVAQSPRYKIIEKRQSVAFWCNPISGHATLYWYQQILGQGPKLLIQFQNNGVVDDSQLPKDRFSAERLKGVDSTLKIQPAKLEDSAVYLCASSTDVLEAFFGQGTRLTVV.

V gene TRBV5-4 combines with J gene TRBJ2-7; TRBD1 agrees at 9 bases. Germline V gene data show CDR1 as SGHNT and CDR2 as YYREEE (reference sequence). The trim removed 4 bases at V and 2 bases at J, leaving 4 bases unmatched. The CDR3 spans 14 residues. CDR3 DNA sequence: TGTGCCAGCAGCGCGGACAGGGGTGCCTACGAGCAGTACTTC. Protein product: CASSADRGAYEQYF.

V and J are TRBV18 and TRBJ1-1; D is unresolved. The CDR3 loop spans 13 amino acids. CDR1 and CDR2 (germline): KGHSH, LQKENI. The V end was cut by 5 bases, the J end by 6 bases, with 13 bases between. CDR3 DNA: TGTGCCAGCTCAGAGACTATGGTGGCTGAAGCTTTCTTT. This codes for CASSETMVAEAFF.

The rearrangement joins TRBV19 to TRBJ2-2, with 9 bases that match TRBD1. The V segment lost 4 bases and the J segment 1 base; nucleotides outside the gene matches: 4. The CDR3 runs 16 residues. Germline V gives CDR1 LNHDA, CDR2 SQIVND (reference sequence). Here the CDR3 reads CASSKNRGQNTGELFF. The CDR3 nucleotides are TGTGCCAGTAGTAAAAACAGGGGGCAGAACACCGGGGAGCTGTTTTTT.

This clone has just one count. This rearrangement joins TRBV18 to TRBJ2-1; D unresolved. Trimming removed 2 bases at V and 6 bases at J, with 11 bases between. Per germline, CDR1 KGHSH and CDR2 LQKENI. This CDR3 region has 14 residues. CDR3 in DNA: TGTGCCAGCTCACCAAGGGCCGGGCGCAATGAGCAGTTCTTC. Translated: CASSPRAGRNEQFF. Based on the CDR3 plus reference TRBV18 and TRBJ2-1, the full variable domain is NAGVMQNPRHLVRRRGQEARLRCSPMKGHSHVYWYRQLPEEGLKFMVYLQKENIIDESGMPKERFSAEFPKEGPSILRIQQVVRGDSAAYFCASSPRAGRNEQFFGPGTRLTVL.

This rearrangement joins TRBV5-6 to TRBJ1-5; possible D gene TRBD1, 6 bases. The CDR3 runs to 13 residues. The V and J ends lost 2 bases and 5 bases respectively, with 8 bases between them. The V gene's germline CDR1 is SGHDT and CDR2 YYEEEE. This chain's CDR3 is CASSLGGHQPQHF. In DNA, the CDR3 is TGTGCCAGCAGCTTAGGGGGACATCAGCCCCAGCATTTT.

CDR3 loop: CASSLQGTTGELFF. In DNA, the CDR3 is TGTGCCAGCAGCCTCCAGGGGACCACCGGGGAGCTGTTTTTT. V is TRBV6-5 and J is TRBJ2-2; D might be TRBD1 (6 bases). This CDR3 region has 14 residues. The germline CDR1 and CDR2 sequences are MNHEY and SVGAGI. V lost 6 bases and J lost 4, with 12 bases in between.

The genes are TRBV2 and TRBJ1-2; no clear D gene. The CDR3 is 11 amino acids. Trimming took 11 bases from V and 4 from J, leaving 11 bases between them. Looked up from germline, CDR1 is SNHLY and CDR2 is FYNNEI. CDR3 loop: CAQRAGYGYTF. The CDR3 DNA sequence: TGTGCCCAGAGGGCGGGCTATGGCTACACCTTC.

The V gene is TRBV19, the J gene TRBJ1-1, with TRBD1 identical over 7 bases. The CDR3 has 15 amino acids. V lost 4 bases, J lost 5 bases, and 10 bases stayed unmatched. CDR1 is LNHDA, CDR2 SQIVND, per germline (reference sequence). The CDR3 loop is CASSNARQGKTEAFF. CDR3 bases: TGTGCCAGTAGTAACGCCCGACAGGGAAAAACTGAAGCTTTCTTT.

The rearrangement uses TRBV5-1 and TRBJ1-4; possibly TRBD1 for D (6 bases). This CDR3 is 14 amino acids long. From germline, CDR1 is SGHRS and CDR2 YFSETQ. Trimming took 2 bases from V and 8 from J, leaving 13 bases between them. For the CDR3, the DNA is TGCGCCAGCAGCTTCTCTAGGGGGGAGGAAAAACTGTTTTTT. It yields the protein CASSFSRGEEKLFF.

This chain uses TRBV6-4 with TRBJ2-3; maybe TRBD1 (6 bases). The CDR3 is 13 amino acids. Germline CDR1 and CDR2: MRHNA and SNTAGT. Trimming stripped 0 bases from V and 11 bases from J, with 12 bases between. CDR3 amino acids: CASSDSPQGWQYF. CDR3 sequence (DNA): TGTGCCAGCAGTGACTCACCACAGGGCTGGCAGTATTTT.

The CDR3 nucleotides read TGCGCCAGCAGCTTGGCCGAGGGACAGGCTAATGAAAAACTGTTTTTT. Its translation is CASSLAEGQANEKLFF. The V gene is TRBV5-1, the J gene TRBJ1-4; 8 bases line up with TRBD1. Germline V gene lookup returns CDR1 SGHRS and CDR2 YFSETQ. Trimming at V came to 0 bases and at J to 3 bases, leaving 4 bases not matched to a gene. This CDR3 has 16 amino acids. Drawing the rest from reference TRBV5-1 and TRBJ1-4, the complete variable domain is KAGVTQTPRYLIKTRGQQVTLSCSPISGHRSVSWYQQTPGQGLQFLFEYFSETQRNKGNFPGRFSGRQFSNSRSEMNVSTLELGDSALYLCASSLAEGQANEKLFFGSGTQLSVL.

The V gene is TRBV10-3, the J gene TRBJ1-5, with TRBD1 as a possible D gene (5 bases). The V gene lost 6 bases and the J gene lost 3 bases, with 9 bases spanning the gap. The CDR3 has 13 residues. The germline V gene has CDR1 ENHRY and CDR2 SYGVKD. The CDR3 is CAIRGDLNQPQHF. CDR3 sequence (DNA): TGTGCCATCAGGGGGGACCTCAATCAGCCCCAGCATTTT.

The V gene is TRBV12-3 or TRBV12-4, the J gene TRBJ1-1, with 10 bases lining up with TRBD1. V was clipped by 6 bases and J by 5 bases; unmatched bases: 3. The length of the CDR3 is 13 residues. The DNA for the CDR3 is TGTGCCAGCAGGGGACAGGGGCGGACTGAAGCTTTCTTT. Encoded protein: CASRGQGRTEAFF.

The rearrangement uses TRBV18 and TRBJ2-5; D is ambiguous. Trimming removed 5 bases from V and 0 bases from J, with 7 bases in between. The CDR3 covers 13 residues. The germline V gene encodes CDR1 KGHSH and CDR2 LQKENI. CDR3 region: CASSKGDQETQYF. The CDR3 DNA reads TGTGCCAGCTCAAAGGGCGACCAAGAGACCCAGTACTTC.

This rearrangement joins TRBV5-3 to TRBJ2-3, with D maybe TRBD2 (5 bases). TRBV5-3 is reported as an ORF; its role is uncertain. This CDR3 contains 12 residues. V gave up 4 bases and J gave up 11 bases, with 14 bases separating them. The CDR3 coding sequence is TGTGCCAGAAGCCAAGGAAATCGGGGGCAGTATTTT. This sequence encodes CARSQGNRGQYF.

CDR3 bases: TGTGCCAGCAGCCAAGAGGTCACCGGCACTGAAGCTTTCTTT. Translation: CASSQEVTGTEAFF. This chain uses TRBV4-2 with TRBJ1-1; no clear D gene. Germline CDR1 is LGHNA and CDR2 is YNFKEQ. The CDR3 is made up of 14 amino acids. V lost 0 bases to trimming and J lost 4 bases, with 9 bases between them.

The chain carries TRBV5-6 and TRBJ1-1; weak D call: TRBD1 (6 bases). V was clipped by 0 bases and J by 5 bases, with 11 bases between them. This CDR3 contains 14 residues. Germline values: CDR1 SGHDT, CDR2 YYEEEE. Here the CDR3 DNA reads TGTGCCAGCAGCTTGGTGGGGGCTGGGACTGAAGCTTTCTTT. It yields the protein CASSLVGAGTEAFF.

This clone was picked up one time. This chain uses TRBV7-8 with TRBJ1-1; no firm D call. CDR3 length equals 13 residues. Trimming cost V 3 bases and J 1 base, with 6 bases left between them. Per germline, CDR1 SGHVS and CDR2 FQNEAQ. The CDR3 protein is CASSFAGNTEAFF. The CDR3 DNA is TGTGCCAGCAGCTTTGCCGGGAACACTGAAGCTTTCTTT.

The gene calls are TRBV11-2 and TRBJ1-1; TRBD1 is a possible D gene (5 bases). CDR3 size: 16 residues. V shed 0 bases and J shed 1 base, with 12 bases lying between them. Germline V gene lookup returns CDR1 SGHAT and CDR2 FQNNGV. The CDR3 DNA sequence: TGTGCCAGCAGCTTAGATCGGGAGGGGCGGAACACTGAAGCTTTCTTT. This gives the protein CASSLDREGRNTEAFF.

The rearrangement joins TRBV5-1 to TRBJ1-5; no firm D call. Trimming took off 2 bases at V and 5 bases at J, with 8 bases between the two ends. CDR3 length equals 13 residues. Per the germline V gene, CDR1 is SGHRS and CDR2 is YFSETQ. The CDR3 bases are TGCGCCAGCAGCTTTCACGGTGATCAGCCCCAGCATTTT. Protein sequence: CASSFHGDQPQHF. Full variable domain (rest looked up from reference TRBV5-1 and TRBJ1-5): KAGVTQTPRYLIKTRGQQVTLSCSPISGHRSVSWYQQTPGQGLQFLFEYFSETQRNKGNFPGRFSGRQFSNSRSEMNVSTLELGDSALYLCASSFHGDQPQHFGDGTRLSIL.

The chain combines TRBV19 with TRBJ2-3; D may be TRBD2 (6 bases). The CDR3 totals 14 residues. Germline V lookup: CDR1 LNHDA, CDR2 SQIVND (reference sequence). Trimming stripped 11 bases from V and 2 bases from J, with 17 bases between. CDR3 sequence: CAASRRGDTDTQYF. The CDR3 nucleotides read TGTGCCGCTTCGAGGAGGGGCGACACAGATACGCAGTATTTT.

The DNA of the CDR3 is TGTGCCAGCAGTCGGGCGGGACAGGGGGCCTACGAGCAGTACTTC. Amino acids: CASSRAGQGAYEQYF. The chain links TRBV6-5 to TRBJ2-7; 11 bases fit TRBD1. The V segment lost 5 bases and the J segment 2 bases; nucleotides outside the gene matches: 5. The CDR3 loop spans 15 amino acids. CDR1 is MNHEY, CDR2 SVGAGI, per germline.

This chain joins TRBV7-8 and TRBJ1-6; no firm D call. Germline lookup yields CDR1 SGHVS and CDR2 FQNEAQ. V was clipped by 4 bases and J by 4 bases, with 5 bases between them. The CDR3 contains 13 residues. CDR3 protein: CASSSQYNSPLHF. CDR3 DNA sequence: TGTGCCAGCAGCTCACAGTATAATTCACCCCTCCACTTT.

The rearrangement uses TRBV11-3 and TRBJ1-2; 9 positions match TRBD1. Trimming removed 0 bases from V and 2 bases from J; junction bases left unmatched: 4. The CDR3 runs 16 residues. CDR1 SGHNT and CDR2 YENEEA come from the germline V gene. CDR3 sequence reads: CASSLEGGQGNYGYTF. CDR3 coding DNA: TGTGCCAGCAGCTTAGAGGGAGGACAGGGGAACTATGGCTACACCTTC.

This clone was counted once. V gene TRBV18 combines with J gene TRBJ1-1; D is ambiguous. V lost 6 bases, J lost 5 bases, and 13 bases lay in between. CDR3 length: 13 residues. Germline loops: CDR1 KGHSH, CDR2 LQKENI. CDR3 region: CASSKTQETEAFF. CDR3 coding DNA: TGTGCCAGCTCTAAGACTCAGGAGACTGAAGCTTTCTTT.